This TCR beta chain was identified during a study of T-cell memory formation after mild COVID-19. Trimming stripped 0 bases from V and 2 bases from J, with 10 bases between. The CDR3 covers 15 residues. CDR1 and CDR2 from the germline V gene are SGHRS and YFSETQ. In regard to this clonotype: Its specificity is unknown.

MiXCR, run by TCRdb on the 5' RACE reads, gives a single entry per CDR3 protein. The table includes 80,000 to 130,000 distinct CDR3 sequences, roughly 10% detected once. Study results and caveats: Confirmation of SARS-CoV-2 specificity was lacking for second-wave clones peaking day 37.

The chain combines TRBV5-1 with TRBJ2-3; D is unresolved. Sequencing was done on a sample of PBMCs or a T cell subset sorted from them (not recorded which). The sequence came from a man aged 18-30 years who had mild COVID-19 (a few samples of this study predate the infection). Cell type and time point are not known. CDR3: CASSLEDGYTDTQYF. For the CDR3, the DNA is TGCGCCAGCAGCTTGGAGGACGGATACACAGATACGCAGTATTTT.